The rows below give T cell receptor beta chains drawn from one sample of a study of OX40 agonist ivuxolimab in advanced cancers. Libraries were prepared by immunoSEQ multiplex PCR; TCRdb keeps only in-frame clonotypes and omits some of them. The table includes some 49,000 clones, about 75% detected once. The source material was CD4+ or CD8+ T cells sorted from blood, sampled in a trial of the OX40 agonist ivuxolimab. The source of these receptors is an adult with an advanced solid tumor such as melanoma, head and neck, liver or kidney cancer. Both conserved end residues are part of each CDR3. The D gene is left open where the match is weak. Clone size is shown for a subset of rows, as once, few, many or a class of expanded clone.

V	J	size	D	CDR3	DNA
TRBV21-1	TRBJ2-4	NA	NA	CATPGRNIQYF	TGTGCCACCCCAGGGAGAAACATTCAGTACTTC
TRBV7-9	TRBJ1-2	NA	TRBD1	CASSLQGAIYGYTF	TGTGCCAGCAGCTTACAGGGGGCCATCTATGGCTACACCTTC
TRBV2	TRBJ2-1	NA	NA	CASRASSYNEQFF	TGTGCCAGCAGGGCCAGCTCCTACAATGAGCAGTTCTTC
TRBV6-6	TRBJ2-2	NA	NA	CASSVRGNTGELFF	TGTGCCAGCAGTGTGCGGGGGAACACCGGGGAGCTGTTTTTT
TRBV20-1	TRBJ2-7	once	NA	CSARGGYEQYF	TGCAGTGCTAGAGGAGGATACGAGCAGTACTTC
TRBV5-6	TRBJ1-1	NA	NA	CASSSLGQGITEAFF	TGTGCCAGCAGCTCCCTGGGGCAGGGTATCACTGAAGCTTTCTTT
TRBV5-4	TRBJ2-4	NA	NA	CASSLYQLNIQYF	TGTGCCAGCAGCTTGTATCAGTTAAACATTCAGTACTTC
TRBV10-3	TRBJ1-2	NA	NA	CAISEDRLLGYTF	TGTGCCATCAGTGAGGACCGTCTTCTGGGCTACACCTTC
TRBV29-1	TRBJ1-2	NA	NA	CSVEDSEGVDYGYTF	TGCAGCGTTGAAGACTCGGAAGGTGTTGACTATGGCTACACCTTC
TRBV4-1	TRBJ2-2	NA	NA	CASSSRIDGELFF	TGCGCCAGCAGCTCGAGGATAGACGGGGAGCTGTTTTTT
TRBV30	TRBJ1-2	NA	NA	CAWSEWGPYGYTF	TGTGCCTGGAGCGAGTGGGGCCCCTATGGCTACACCTTC